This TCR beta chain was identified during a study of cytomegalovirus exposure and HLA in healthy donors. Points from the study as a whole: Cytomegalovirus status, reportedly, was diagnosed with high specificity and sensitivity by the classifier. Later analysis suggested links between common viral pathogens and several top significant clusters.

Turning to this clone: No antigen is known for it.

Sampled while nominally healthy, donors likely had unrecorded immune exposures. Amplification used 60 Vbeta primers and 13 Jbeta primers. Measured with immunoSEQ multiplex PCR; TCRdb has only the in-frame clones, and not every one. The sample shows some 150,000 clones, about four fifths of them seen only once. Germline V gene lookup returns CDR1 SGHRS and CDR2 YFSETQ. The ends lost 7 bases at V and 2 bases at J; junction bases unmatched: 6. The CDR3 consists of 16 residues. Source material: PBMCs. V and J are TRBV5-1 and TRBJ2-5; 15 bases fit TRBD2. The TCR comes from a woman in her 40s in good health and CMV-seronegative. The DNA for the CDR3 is TGCGCCAGCGGGACTAGCGGGGGGATTGGTCAAGAGACCCAGTACTTC. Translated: CASGTSGGIGQETQYF.